Sequencing of this T cell receptor (beta chain) was carried out in a study of T cell responses to AZD1222 COVID-19 vaccine. Turning to the study itself: Researchers grouped second doses given at about 4 or about 12 weeks into one pool. Points from the study as a whole: The study identified only a handful of AZD1222 recipients as seropositive at baseline. No day 14 peak samples; only post-peak repertoires were characterized.

V dropped 5 bases and J dropped 3; count of bases not matched to a gene: 9. Germline lookup yields CDR1 MNHEY and CDR2 SMNVEV (reference sequence). The CDR3 contains 15 residues. The assay was immunoSEQ multiplex PCR, and TCRdb's table has in-frame clones only and misses some. The table has some 120,000 clones, 88% seen once. About this clone itself: Its antigen is undetermined.

The receptor was isolated from an adult in good health. Source: peripheral blood, taken on day 0 of AZD1222 vaccination. V gene TRBV27 combines with J gene TRBJ2-7, with 8 bases fitting TRBD2. CDR3 amino acids: CASSPRVRGDYEQYF. CDR3 sequence (DNA): TGTGCCAGCAGTCCTCGGGTGCGGGGGGACTACGAGCAGTACTTC.